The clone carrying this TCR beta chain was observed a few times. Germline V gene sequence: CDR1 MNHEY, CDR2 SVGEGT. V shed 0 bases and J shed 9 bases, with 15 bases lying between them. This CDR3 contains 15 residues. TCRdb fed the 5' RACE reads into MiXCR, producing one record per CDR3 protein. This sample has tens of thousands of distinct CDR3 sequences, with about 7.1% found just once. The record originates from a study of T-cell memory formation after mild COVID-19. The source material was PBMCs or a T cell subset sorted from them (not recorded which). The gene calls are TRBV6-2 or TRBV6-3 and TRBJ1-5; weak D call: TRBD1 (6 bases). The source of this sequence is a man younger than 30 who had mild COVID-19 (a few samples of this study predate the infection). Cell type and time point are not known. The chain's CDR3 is CASSYSQGAFLPQHF. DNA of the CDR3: TGTGCCAGCAGTTACTCACAGGGAGCTTTTTTGCCCCAGCATTTT.